This TCR beta chain was profiled in a study of T cell changes during pregnancy in multiple sclerosis. TCRdb's copy holds only in-frame clones and misses some; the assay was immunoSEQ multiplex PCR. The sample yields 30,000 to 50,000 clones, 91% seen once. This CDR3 has 15 residues. Trimming removed 4 bases from V and 1 base from J; junction bases left unmatched: 7. Germline V gene sequence: CDR1 SGHKS, CDR2 YYEKEE (reference sequence). The genes are TRBV5-5 and TRBJ2-5, with 7 bases identical to TRBD2. The TCR sequence derives from a female donor in good health, enrolled as a control in a pregnancy study. This specimen consisted of CD4+ T cells from peripheral blood mononuclear cells, obtained in the third trimester of pregnancy. This CDR3 reads CASSPSPGGQETQYF. CDR3 nucleotide sequence: TGTGCCAGCAGCCCTTCCCCGGGGGGCCAAGAGACCCAGTACTTC.